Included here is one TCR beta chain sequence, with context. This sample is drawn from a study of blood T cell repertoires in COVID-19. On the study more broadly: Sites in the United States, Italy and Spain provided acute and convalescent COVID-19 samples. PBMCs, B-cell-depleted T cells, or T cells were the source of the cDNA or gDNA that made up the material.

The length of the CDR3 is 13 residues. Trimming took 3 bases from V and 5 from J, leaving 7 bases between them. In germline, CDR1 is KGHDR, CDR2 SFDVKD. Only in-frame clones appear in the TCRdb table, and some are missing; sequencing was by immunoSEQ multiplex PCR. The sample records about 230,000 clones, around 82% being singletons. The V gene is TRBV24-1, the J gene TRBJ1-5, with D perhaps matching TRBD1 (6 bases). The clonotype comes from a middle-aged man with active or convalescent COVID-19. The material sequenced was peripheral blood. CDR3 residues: CATSDRQDQPQHF. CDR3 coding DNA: TGTGCCACCAGTGATCGACAGGATCAGCCCCAGCATTTT.